The clone carrying this T cell receptor (beta chain) was seen many times. The sample originates from a study of neurological immune-mediated disorders. Trimming removed 6 bases from V and 4 bases from J; junction bases left unmatched: 3. The CDR3 totals 13 residues. The authors produced cDNA by 5'RACE using 10-nucleotide random UMIs. Each CDR3 protein gets one entry after TCRdb re-called the 5' RACE reads with MiXCR. The profile covers 30,000 to 35,000 distinct CDR3 sequences, with less than 25% appearing a single time and about 32% taken by the ten largest. V is TRBV12-3 or TRBV12-4 and J is TRBJ1-1, with 9 bases lining up with TRBD1. The sample taken for sequencing was CD4+ T cells from blood. The TCR was taken from a man aged 50 or older with HTLV-1-associated myelopathy (HAM/TSP). In DNA, the CDR3 is TGTGCCAGCAGAACGACAGGGGGCACTGAAGCTTTCTTT. As protein: CASRTTGGTEAFF.